This T cell receptor (beta chain) was captured in a study of T-cell memory formation after mild COVID-19. Germline-derived CDR1 and CDR2 are SGHRS and YFSETQ. V lost 0 bases and J lost 4, with 11 bases in between. The CDR3 spans 15 residues. TCRdb processed the 5' RACE reads anew with MiXCR; each CDR3 protein has one entry. The sample consists of 300,000 to 350,000 distinct CDR3 sequences, around 15% of them appearing once. The sequenced sample was PBMCs or a T cell subset sorted from them (not recorded which). The sequence was obtained from a man aged 18 to 29 who had mild COVID-19 (a few samples of this study predate the infection). Cell type and time point are not known. This chain uses TRBV5-1 with TRBJ2-1; D ambiguous. Here the CDR3 reads CASSLEAVTYNEQFF. DNA of the CDR3: TGCGCCAGCAGCTTGGAGGCGGTAACTTACAATGAGCAGTTCTTC.